The subject of this entry is one TCR beta chain. As yet, its antigen is unknown. The record originates from a study of blood T cells in healthy people across ages. The study, taken as a whole, reports: One million T cells yielded diversity estimates that were considered underestimates.

Primed by a sample-barcoded 5' primer and a J-beta primer mix, a second PCR proceeded for roughly 7 to 11 cycles. In TCRdb, the 5' RACE reads were re-called with MiXCR into one record per CDR3 protein. The sample has about 650,000 distinct CDR3 sequences; roughly 32% are singletons. The CDR3 has 13 amino acids. Germline V lookup: CDR1 SGHTA, CDR2 FQGNSA. V was trimmed by 3 bases and J by 6 bases, leaving 11 bases between them. V usage is TRBV7-2 and J usage is TRBJ1-1; D not resolved. The sequenced material came from blood. This sequence was found in a woman aged 80 or over in good health. Written as DNA, the CDR3 is TGTGCCAGCAGCTTCAGCGGGCGGGCTGAAGCTTTCTTT. Encoded protein: CASSFSGRAEAFF.